This T cell receptor beta chain emerged from a study of cytomegalovirus exposure and HLA in healthy donors. Findings and caveats of the study: Some TCR beta chains (over 150 of them) were listed as cytomegalovirus-associated. Among TCR sequences, most were rare, though some public TCRs appeared in many donors.

Sequencing used immunoSEQ multiplex PCR; TCRdb keeps in-frame clones, though not all of them. The sample records 150,000 to 200,000 clones, roughly 90% being singletons. In its sample, this clone was seen once. Its specificity is unknown. Germline V CDR1 and CDR2: MNHEY, SVGAGI. The CDR3 runs to 15 residues. V lost 6 bases and J 0 bases, leaving 12 bases between the germline ends. Sequences were obtained from PBMCs. This sequence joins TRBV6-5 and TRBJ1-3; D remains ambiguous. The sequence derives from a woman younger than 45 in good health and CMV-seronegative. The DNA of the CDR3 is TGTGCCAGCAGGACCGGACTGTTCTCTGGAAACACCATATATTTT. Amino acid sequence: CASRTGLFSGNTIYF.